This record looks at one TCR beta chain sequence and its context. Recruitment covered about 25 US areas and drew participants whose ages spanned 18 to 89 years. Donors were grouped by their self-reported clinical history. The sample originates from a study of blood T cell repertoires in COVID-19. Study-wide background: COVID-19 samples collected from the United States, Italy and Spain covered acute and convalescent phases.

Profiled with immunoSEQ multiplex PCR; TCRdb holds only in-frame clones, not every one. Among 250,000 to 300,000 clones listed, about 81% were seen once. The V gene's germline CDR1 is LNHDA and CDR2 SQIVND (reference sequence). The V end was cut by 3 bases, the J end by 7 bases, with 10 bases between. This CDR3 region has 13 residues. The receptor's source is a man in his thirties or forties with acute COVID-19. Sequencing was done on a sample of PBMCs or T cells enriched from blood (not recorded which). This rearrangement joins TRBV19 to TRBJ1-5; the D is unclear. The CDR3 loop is CASSILVAQPQHF. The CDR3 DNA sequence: TGTGCCAGTAGTATTCTAGTGGCCCAGCCCCAGCATTTT. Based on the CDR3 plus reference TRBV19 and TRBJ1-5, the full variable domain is DGGITQSPKYLFRKEGQNVTLSCEQNLNHDAMYWYRQDPGQGLRLIYYSQIVNDFQKGDIAEGYSVSREKKESFPLTVTSAQKNPTAFYLCASSILVAQPQHFGDGTRLSIL.